The clone carrying this T cell receptor beta chain was observed a few times. The data derive from a study of graft-versus-host responses after intestinal transplantation. For the study at large: Anti-thymocyte globulin induction was given to all recipients, followed by tacrolimus and steroids for two to four years.

TCRdb's table, derived via immunoSEQ multiplex PCR, lists solely in-frame clones and lacks some. The sample holds 15,000 or so clones, over 85% seen once. Germline CDR1 and CDR2: KGHSH and LQKENI. Trimming shortened V by 7 bases and J by 0 bases, and 10 bases separated the two germline ends. The CDR3 spans 13 residues. The sequence was obtained from a human patient who received an intestinal transplant, so some T cells may come from the graft donor. The specimen was PBMCs, collected about 37 months after intestinal transplantation. The chain has TRBV18 and TRBJ2-7; D perhaps matches TRBD1 (6 bases). This chain's CDR3 is CASFEDSSYEQYF. Here the CDR3 DNA reads TGTGCCAGCTTCGAGGACAGCTCCTACGAGCAGTACTTC.